A selection of T cell receptor beta chains follows, all from one sample in a study of blood T cell repertoires in COVID-19. Produced via immunoSEQ multiplex PCR; TCRdb's table is partial and in-frame only. The sample contains 120,000 or so clones, around 83% of which appear only once. The material sequenced was peripheral blood. The receptors here all came from an elderly man with active or convalescent COVID-19. The conserved cysteine and the conserved F or W are not part of the CDR3 here. Fields, in order: clone size, V gene, J gene, D gene, CDR3 protein. D genes are given only for firm matches. Only part of the rows carry a size: once, few, many, or a class if the clone is expanded.

>-|TRBV5-6|TRBJ1-3|TRBD1
ASSLGTGISGNTIY
>-|TRBV11-2|TRBJ2-1|-
ASRIAVGDEQF
>once|TRBV9|TRBJ1-2|TRBD1
ASSGNRGFSGGYT
>-|TRBV28|TRBJ1-6|TRBD1
ASSLTGDSLKPIH
>-|TRBV29-1|TRBJ1-1|-
SGGQNTEAF
>few|TRBV6-5|TRBJ1-1|-
ASRKPGQINTEAF
>-|TRBV6-5|TRBJ2-7|-
ASSYSSSSDEQY
>-|TRBV3-1/TRBV3-2|TRBJ1-5|-
ASSQDRYIRGSNQPQH
>few|TRBV7-9|TRBJ1-1|-
ASSFGRANTEAF
>few|TRBV11-3|TRBJ2-1|-
ASSLEGGSYNEQF
>-|TRBV5-1|TRBJ2-4|TRBD2
ASSLETSGTKNIQY
>few|TRBV11-2|TRBJ1-1|-
ASSAGDTRISRNTEAF
>-|TRBV28|TRBJ2-5|TRBD2
ASSLGGGASETQY
>few|TRBV7-8|TRBJ2-2|TRBD2
ASSLNLAGNTGELF
>once|TRBV29-1|TRBJ2-2|-
SVSGTTTGELF
>-|TRBV30|TRBJ1-1|TRBD1
AWSLDRVNTEAF
>-|TRBV5-6|TRBJ1-5|-
ASSLDPDQPQH
>few|TRBV18|TRBJ2-1|-
ASCQGLHNEQF
>-|TRBV6-2/TRBV6-3|TRBJ2-5|TRBD2
ASSRRGDEKTQY
>few|TRBV5-1|TRBJ2-2|-
ASSPGTNTGELF
>-|TRBV29-1|TRBJ2-2|TRBD2
SVAGLAGDTGELF
>once|TRBV5-6|TRBJ1-1|-
ASSSPILGVMNTEAF
>-|TRBV3-1/TRBV3-2|TRBJ1-2|-
ASSQDGGDGYT